This TCR beta chain was documented in a study of shared clonotypes between healthy human individuals. This clone was detected only a few times. The antigen is undetermined. Profiled with immunoSEQ multiplex PCR; TCRdb holds only in-frame clones, not every one. The sample comprises approximately 980,000 clones, 76% of which are singletons, and about 1.5% rests with the top ten. V dropped 3 bases and J dropped 5 bases, with 14 bases sitting between them. This CDR3 is built from 14 residues. Germline V CDR1 and CDR2: SNHLY, FYNNEI. The study's findings and limits: Clonotype sharing across donors was expected to vary with sequencing depth.

The source material was memory CD4+ T cells sorted from blood. Described subset: CD45RA-negative fraction. This TCR was recovered from a man younger than 35 in good health. This chain joins TRBV2 and TRBJ2-7, with no clear D. The chain's CDR3 is CASSDLGIRNEQYF. The CDR3 coding sequence is TGTGCCAGCAGTGACCTAGGGATTCGGAACGAGCAGTACTTC.